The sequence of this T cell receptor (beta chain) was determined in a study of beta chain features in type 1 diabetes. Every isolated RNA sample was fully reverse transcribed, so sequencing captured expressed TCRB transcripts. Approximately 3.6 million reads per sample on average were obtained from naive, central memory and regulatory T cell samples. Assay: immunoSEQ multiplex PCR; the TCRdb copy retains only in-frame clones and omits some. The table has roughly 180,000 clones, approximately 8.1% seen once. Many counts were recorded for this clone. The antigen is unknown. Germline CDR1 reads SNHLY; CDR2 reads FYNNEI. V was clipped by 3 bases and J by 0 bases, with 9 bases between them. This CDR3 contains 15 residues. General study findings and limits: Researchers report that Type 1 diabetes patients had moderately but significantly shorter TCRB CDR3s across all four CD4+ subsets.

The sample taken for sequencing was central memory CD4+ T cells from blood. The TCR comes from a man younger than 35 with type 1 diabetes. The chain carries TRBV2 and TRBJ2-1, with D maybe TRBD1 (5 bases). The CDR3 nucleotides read TGTGCCAGCAGTGAGGCACAGGTCTCCTACAATGAGCAGTTCTTC. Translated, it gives CASSEAQVSYNEQFF.